These T cell receptor beta chains were read from a single sample in a study of T cells expressing NK-cell markers. One entry per CDR3 protein, without DNA, is what TCRdb gives after re-calling the 5' RACE reads. Recorded for this sample: about 370,000 distinct CDR3 sequences. The sequenced material came from blood T cells: a sorted CD56 or NKG2C T cell subset, CD4+ or CD8+ T cells, or bulk PBMC T cells (not recorded which). The source is a woman aged 50 to 65 in good health. Both conserved end residues are part of each CDR3.

J gene	V gene	CDR3 protein
TRBJ2-1	TRBV6-5	CASSYSNSDEQFF
TRBJ2-3	TRBV7-9	CASSFPPTGDPDTQYF
TRBJ2-3	TRBV4-1	CASSQGPVISTDTQYF
TRBJ1-4	TRBV5-1	CASSRPELGKLFF
TRBJ2-7	TRBV9	CASSPTARAGAYEQYF
TRBJ2-2	TRBV11-2	CASSLQRTNSGELFF
TRBJ1-4	TRBV20-1	CSARDPGVANEKLFF
TRBJ1-1	TRBV2	CASSEETDTEAFF
TRBJ2-2	TRBV7-8	CASSPHPSPGLLSGELFF
TRBJ2-3	TRBV12-5	CASGLVLSGVADTQYF
TRBJ2-6	TRBV12-3/TRBV12-4	CASSLGMGAGANVLTF
TRBJ1-6	TRBV5-5	CASNPGQGYSPLHF
TRBJ2-7	TRBV5-1	CASSPTGHTAYEQYF
TRBJ2-2	TRBV12-3/TRBV12-4	CASSPQPTGTGELFF
TRBJ2-6	TRBV9	CASSVTGTGLHSGANVLTF
TRBJ2-1	TRBV4-1	CASSQDQLYEQFF
TRBJ1-1	TRBV11-2	CASSLNAQRNTEAFF
TRBJ1-5	TRBV5-5	CASSPGQGDNQPQHF
TRBJ2-3	TRBV12-3/TRBV12-4	CASSPRTDTQYF
TRBJ2-1	TRBV6-6	CASSSSLGSGSNEQFF
TRBJ1-6	TRBV10-1	CASSEGRLNSPLHF
TRBJ2-1	TRBV5-1	CASSRGLAGGEYNEQFF
TRBJ1-1	TRBV12-3/TRBV12-4	CASVLAERTEAFF
TRBJ1-5	TRBV19	CASSIGPGRGNQPQHF
TRBJ1-2	TRBV9	CASSPQVRFNYGYTF
TRBJ2-7	TRBV4-1	CASSQAETHNEQYF
TRBJ1-6	TRBV12-5	CASGFFPGDNSPLHF
TRBJ1-1	TRBV12-3/TRBV12-4	CASSPRRETEAFF